This TCR beta chain was identified in a study of identifying expanded T cells in peripheral blood (dated by TCRdb to about 2019). For the wider study: Four technical replicates, made by sequencing separate aliquots from the same pool of genomic DNA, were compared pairwise.

During the collection period, no infections or other immune events were recorded for the healthy donors. Blood repertoires from healthy donors were used as a training cohort for calibrating time-dependent variance in a beta-binomial model of differential abundance of T-cell clones. There were about 10 healthy donors in the training cohort, of whom 3 were female and 7 were male. The donors were between about 25 and 70 years old, with an average age of around 42 years. Whole blood was collected from each healthy donor at three time points spaced two to three weeks apart and obtained from a commercial supplier. For immunosequencing, genomic DNA was extracted from whole blood that had not been sorted. The immunoSEQ Assay, which relies on bias-controlled multiplex PCR amplification of genomic DNA, was used to profile TCRbeta CDR3 regions. Processing in the source paper ran as follows. The absolute abundance of each unique TCRbeta CDR3 region was quantified after sequences were collapsed and filtered. Differential abundance was tested with a binomial (Fisher-equivalent) model and with a beta-binomial model adding time-dependent variance fitted from healthy donors. Clones with fewer than 5 combined templates were removed, and differential abundance was called for clones with a Benjamini-Hochberg FDR below 0.01. Using the form v = (b*log(k)+a)^2, the beta-binomial variance was modeled as a function of the total template count across the two samples. In TCRdb, the immuneACCESS table is reduced to in-frame sequences with V and J assigned. These tables do not hold every clone; where another copy was compared, an unresolved V gene accounts for under half, and the others remain unexplained. From that table come the V and J calls and clone size; the DNA was used to work out D and trimming. The sample profile shows about 80,000 clones; over 80% of them were found once. The top ten hold about 18% of the sample.

From the cysteine up to the phenylalanine, the CDR3 has a length of 13 residues. Only CDR3 DNA is held: 39 bases, read in frame from base 1. CDR1 and CDR2 (SGHTA, FQGTGA) derive from the germline V gene. The junction shows trimming of 2 bases on V and 8 bases on J, plus 11 bases between the germline ends. Results and caveats for the whole study, not just this receptor: For all healthy donors, the variance in clone template counts between two-week samples rose significantly as total template count increased. The binomial model flagged about 1.3 differentially abundant clones between technical replicates but approximately 16 over around two weeks and under 25 over roughly 4 weeks. It was expected by the authors that biological variance in healthy repertoires might increase further over much longer intervals, such as months to years. The beta-binomial model significantly reduced the number of clones called differentially abundant and the false-positive rate across all healthy-donor time intervals.

About this clone: The antigen it binds to is not known. Per-base qualities were not stored, and no clone one base away is much larger.

The chain is assembled from TRBV7-3 and TRBJ2-3, and possibly TRBD1, on 5 matching bases. The TCR originated in a person aged 18 to 75 in good health. Sequencing used blood. CDR3 protein: CASSLSVQGTQYF. The bases read TGTGCCAGCAGCTTATCGGTTCAGGGTACGCAGTATTTT.